This T cell receptor (beta chain) came from a study of cytomegalovirus exposure and HLA in healthy donors. Primers for the PCR totalled 60 Vbeta and 13 Jbeta. Data came from immunoSEQ multiplex PCR; TCRdb stores just in-frame clones and leaves some out. The sample lists about 140,000 clones, 66% seen once, with approximately 1.7% in the top ten. The ends lost 5 bases at V and 4 bases at J; junction bases unmatched: 13. Germline V CDR1 and CDR2: SGHVS, FNYEAQ. The CDR3 sequence is 16 residues long. About this clone: As yet, its antigen is unknown.

Broader study findings: Most CMV-associated TCR beta chains appeared HLA-restricted in a later analysis. Generally TCR sequences proved uncommon, though certain public TCRs appeared in numerous donors. A later analysis associated approximately 17,000 TCR beta sequences with HLA alleles at a 0.05 false discovery rate.

The origin of this receptor is a human donor in good health. What was sequenced was PBMCs. The chain recombines TRBV7-6 with TRBJ2-7; 8 bases are shared with TRBD1. This CDR3 reads CASSRPQDREGYEQYF. CDR3 bases: TGTGCCAGCAGCCGCCCGCAGGACAGGGAAGGATACGAGCAGTACTTC.